This T cell receptor beta chain was observed in a study of CD8+CD57+ T cells in acquired aplastic anemia. The overall study: DNA from sorted CD4+ and CD8+ cells averaged about 3.2 ug. Read counts for CD4+ cells (from healthy donors) averaged approximately 10 million. Study-level points and caveats: For CD8+ Simpson's diversity, patients and controls showed no significant difference.

It was genomic DNA that served as the template for profiling TCR beta VDJ and CDR3. MiXCR was run by TCRdb on the reads, yielding one entry per CDR3 protein. The table shows fewer than 200,000 distinct CDR3 sequences, with 60% to 70% occurring only once. Notes on this clonotype: What it binds is not known.

This CDR3 comprises 15 residues. Germline V gene sequence: CDR1 SGHTA, CDR2 FQGNSA. With 3 bases clipped from V and 8 bases from J, the junction kept 9 bases outside the gene matches. This TCR was recovered from a human donor in good health. The sample consisted of sorted CD4+, CD8+, or CD8+CD57+ T cells (not recorded which) from PBMCs. V and J are TRBV7-2 and TRBJ1-4; 7 nucleotides line up with TRBD1. DNA of the CDR3: TGTGCCAGCAGCTTCCAGACAGGGATGGACGAAAAACTGTTTTTT. Residues: CASSFQTGMDEKLFF.